Below, 27 T cell receptor beta chains from the same sample are listed, as sequenced in a study of cytomegalovirus exposure and HLA in healthy donors. With 60 Vbeta and 13 Jbeta primers, the PCR was carried out. Clones were sequenced by immunoSEQ multiplex PCR, and TCRdb holds only the in-frame ones, with some missing. This sample has more than 90,000 clones, with 78% found just once. Sequenced sample: PBMCs. The receptors shown here come from a woman aged 55-75 years in good health and CMV-seronegative.

The V and J genes are TRBV2 and TRBJ2-1, with a weak D call TRBD1 (6 bases). V was cut by 6 bases and J by 4 bases, with 7 bases left in between. Germline CDR1 reads SNHLY; CDR2 reads FYNNEI. The CDR3 is made up of 12 amino acids. As DNA, the CDR3 is TGTGCCAGCAGCGGACAGTACAATGAGCAGTTCTTC. This codes for CASSGQYNEQFF.

The chain recombines TRBV27 with TRBJ2-5; TRBD2 aligns across 11 bases. Trimming at V came to 10 bases and at J to 0 bases, leaving 13 bases not matched to a gene. This CDR3 comprises 17 residues. The germline V gene encodes CDR1 MNHEY and CDR2 SMNVEV (reference sequence). The CDR3 is CATGQYGTSGHQETQYF. CDR3 nucleotides: TGTGCCACCGGCCAATACGGGACTAGCGGTCACCAAGAGACCCAGTACTTC.

The gene calls are TRBV29-1 and TRBJ2-7; 11 bases match TRBD1. The germline CDR1 and CDR2 sequences are SQVTM and ANQGSEA. Losses at the gene ends were 6 bases for V and 7 bases for J; bases not matched to a gene: 17. This CDR3 spans 16 amino acids. CDR3 bases: TGCAGCGTCCTTTACTCGTCCGGGACAGGGGGAAGGGAGCAGTACTTC. Amino acids: CSVLYSSGTGGREQYF.

J is TRBJ2-5 and V is TRBV4-3, with D perhaps matching TRBD2 (6 bases). V shed 4 bases and J shed 7 bases, with 16 bases lying between them. There are 14 residues in the CDR3. Germline CDR1 is LGHNA and CDR2 is YSLEER. The CDR3 spells CASSPRTSGGTQYF. The CDR3 nucleotides read TGCGCCAGCAGCCCCCGGACCTCCGGGGGGACCCAGTACTTC.

This rearrangement joins TRBV7-2 to TRBJ1-2; D possibly corresponds to TRBD1 (6 bases). The CDR3 runs 15 residues. Germline V gene sequence: CDR1 SGHTA, CDR2 FQGNSA. The V end was cut by 4 bases, the J end by 4 bases, with 16 bases between. CDR3: CASSSPDRLSYGYTF. CDR3 bases: TGTGCCAGCAGCTCTCCGGACAGACTCTCCTATGGCTACACCTTC.

The table lists this clone with a few counts. V gene TRBV6-5 combines with J gene TRBJ1-5; D gene unclear. Trimming shortened V by 2 bases and J by 0 bases, and 8 bases separated the two germline ends. CDR1 and CDR2 from the germline V gene are MNHEY and SVGAGI. The CDR3 has 15 amino acids. CDR3 sequence reads: CASSYAANSNQPQHF. Written as DNA, the CDR3 is TGTGCCAGCAGTTACGCGGCGAATAGCAATCAGCCCCAGCATTTT.

The chain's CDR3 is CASSYEGQGNTGELFF. In DNA, the CDR3 is TGTGCCAGCAGTTACGAGGGACAGGGCAACACCGGGGAGCTGTTTTTT. The chain uses TRBV6-5 and TRBJ2-2, with 9 bases lining up with TRBD1. Germline V gene lookup returns CDR1 MNHEY and CDR2 SVGAGI. There are 16 residues in the CDR3. V shed 2 bases and J 2 bases; nucleotides not matched to a gene: 3.

This chain connects TRBV6-5 to TRBJ1-2; possibly TRBD1 for D (6 bases). The germline CDR1 and CDR2 sequences are MNHEY and SVGAGI. Trimming removed 10 bases from V and 1 base from J, with 19 bases in between. The CDR3 contains 15 residues. In nucleotides, the CDR3 is TGTGCCACCGAGGGTTTGGGGGCGAATAACTATGGCTACACCTTC. It encodes CATEGLGANNYGYTF.

This chain connects TRBV7-2 to TRBJ2-2, with D uncertain. The length of the CDR3 is 15 residues. Trimming pared 7 bases from V and 2 bases from J, leaving 14 bases between. In germline, CDR1 is SGHTA, CDR2 FQGNSA. The CDR3: CASTPGPLNTGELFF. DNA of the CDR3: TGTGCCAGCACCCCTGGGCCTCTTAACACCGGGGAGCTGTTTTTT.

The genes are TRBV5-4 and TRBJ2-3; 8 nucleotides line up with TRBD2. The CDR3 consists of 17 residues. The germline gives CDR1 SGHNT, CDR2 YYREEE (reference sequence). V trimming: 4 bases; J trimming: 5 bases; junction bases outside the gene matches: 15. The CDR3 protein is CASSRLSSGLLIDTQYF. DNA for the CDR3: TGTGCCAGCAGCCGCTTGTCTAGCGGGTTGTTGATAGATACGCAGTATTTT.

In this sample, this clone turned up once. This chain links TRBV11-2 with TRBJ2-7; D ambiguous. The germline CDR1 and CDR2 sequences are SGHAT and FQNNGV. This CDR3 is 13 amino acids long. V gave up 3 bases and J gave up 2 bases, with 8 bases separating them. CDR3 DNA: TGTGCCAGCAGCTTTTACAGTACCTACGAGCAGTACTTC. Its translation: CASSFYSTYEQYF.

The chain joins TRBV7-9 to TRBJ2-3; a possible D gene is TRBD2 (6 bases). The CDR3 runs to 13 residues. V gave up 11 bases and J gave up 3 bases, with 15 bases separating them. CDR1 and CDR2 (germline): SEHNR, FQNEAQ (reference sequence). The CDR3 sequence is CALMTRGTDTQYF. CDR3 sequence (DNA): TGTGCCTTGATGACACGGGGGACAGATACGCAGTATTTT. Complete variable domain (other parts from reference TRBV7-9 and TRBJ2-3): DTGVSQNPRHKITKRGQNVTFRCDPISEHNRLYWYRQTLGQGPEFLTYFQNEAQLEKSRLLSDRFSAERPKGSFSTLEIQRTEQGDSAMYLCALMTRGTDTQYFGPGTRLTVL.

The chain combines TRBV28 with TRBJ1-2, with TRBD1 as a possible D gene (6 bases). The germline V gene encodes CDR1 MDHEN and CDR2 SYDVKM. The V gene lost 5 bases and the J gene lost 1 base, with 11 bases spanning the gap. The length of the CDR3 is 14 residues. In DNA form, the CDR3 reads TGTGCCAGCAGTCTAATAGGGGGTAACTATGGCTACACCTTC. This codes for CASSLIGGNYGYTF.

Comments on this clone: Other nucleotide sequences in the sample specify the same CDR3. The CDR3 reads CASSIQAIAEAFF. In DNA form, the CDR3 reads TGTGCCAGCAGCATCCAGGCAATCGCTGAAGCTTTCTTT. The chain has TRBV6-5 and TRBJ1-1; D gene ambiguous. CDR3 length: 13 residues. V was trimmed by 6 bases and J by 6 bases, leaving 14 bases between them. Germline CDR1 reads MNHEY; CDR2 reads SVGAGI.

The chain joins TRBV27 to TRBJ1-5; D unclear. This CDR3 is built from 12 residues. V lost 7 bases, J lost 3 bases, and 7 bases lay in between. CDR1 is MNHEY and CDR2 is SMNVEV in the germline V gene (reference sequence). In DNA form, the CDR3 reads TGTGCCAGCACTACGTCCAATCAGCCCCAGCATTTT. Its translation: CASTTSNQPQHF.

The chain has TRBV4-1 and TRBJ1-2; 8 bases agree with TRBD1. Germline V gene lookup returns CDR1 MGHRA and CDR2 YSYEKL. Unmatched junction bases numbered 2, after V lost 1 base and J lost 4 bases. The length of the CDR3 is 14 residues. The CDR3 bases are TGCGCCAGCAGCCAAGGGGACAGGACCTATGGCTACACCTTC. Translated, it gives CASSQGDRTYGYTF.

The chain couples TRBV13 to TRBJ2-1; D gene uncertain. Germline CDR1 reads PRHDT; CDR2 reads FYEKMQ (reference sequence). The ends were cut back, 0 bases at V and 2 bases at J, with 14 bases in the middle. This CDR3 region has 17 residues. The DNA of the CDR3 is TGTGCCAGCAGCTTAGGTGACTTCGCGAGGACCTACAATGAGCAGTTCTTC. Translating it yields CASSLGDFARTYNEQFF.

V is TRBV18 and J is TRBJ2-7; no definite D call. Between the trimmed V and J ends, which lost 4 bases and 2 bases, there was a span of 12 bases. Looked up from germline, CDR1 is KGHSH and CDR2 is LQKENI. This CDR3 is built from 14 residues. The CDR3 DNA reads TGTGCCAGCTCACGTGGAGCTGCCACCTACGAGCAGTACTTC. Translating it yields CASSRGAATYEQYF.

V gene TRBV18 combines with J gene TRBJ2-7; 7 nucleotides agree with TRBD1. There are 13 residues in the CDR3. V dropped 5 bases and J dropped 0; count of bases not matched to a gene: 1. Germline-derived CDR1 and CDR2 are KGHSH and LQKENI. The CDR3 DNA is TGTGCCAGCTCAGGGACAGACTCCTACGAGCAGTACTTC. Translated: CASSGTDSYEQYF.

The chain recombines TRBV6-5 with TRBJ1-1; D is possibly TRBD1 (6 bases). This CDR3 has 14 amino acids. CDR1 is MNHEY, CDR2 SVGAGI, per germline. Trimming stripped 0 bases from V and 3 bases from J, with 8 bases between. CDR3 nucleotides: TGTGCCAGCAGTTACTCGGCAGGGGACACTGAAGCTTTCTTT. It codes for CASSYSAGDTEAFF.

This chain joins TRBV7-8 and TRBJ2-7; the D gene is possibly TRBD2 (6 bases). The CDR3 has 16 residues. The germline V gene encodes CDR1 SGHVS and CDR2 FQNEAQ. The ends were cut back, 5 bases at V and 3 bases at J, with 20 bases in the middle. The CDR3 here is CASSLTGAPGIYEQYF. The DNA of the CDR3 is TGTGCCAGCAGCCTAACGGGAGCACCAGGTATCTACGAGCAGTACTTC.

The gene calls are TRBV5-1 and TRBJ1-1; 8 bases line up with TRBD1. Losses at the gene ends were 4 bases for V and 1 base for J; bases not matched to a gene: 9. CDR1 is SGHRS, CDR2 YFSETQ, per germline. The CDR3 is 16 amino acids. CDR3 in amino acids: CASSPSGQAGNTEAFF. The CDR3 region has the DNA TGCGCCAGCAGCCCATCGGGACAGGCGGGGAACACTGAAGCTTTCTTT.

The CDR3 is CASSSKQGVGTGELFF. CDR3 DNA sequence: TGTGCCAGTAGTTCAAAACAGGGGGTGGGCACCGGGGAGCTGTTTTTT. This rearrangement joins TRBV19 to TRBJ2-2, with 8 bases matching TRBD1. The V gene's germline CDR1 is LNHDA and CDR2 SQIVND (reference sequence). The CDR3 consists of 16 residues. Trimming took 5 bases from V and 4 from J; bases not matched to a gene: 9.

This clone was seen only once. This CDR3 reads CASSRGQGQFQETQYF. The CDR3, as DNA: TGCGCCAGCAGCCGGGGACAGGGCCAGTTCCAAGAGACCCAGTACTTC. The rearrangement links TRBV4-3 to TRBJ2-5; 9 bases are a match to TRBD1. This CDR3 spans 16 amino acids. CDR1 is LGHNA and CDR2 is YSLEER in the germline V gene. V dropped 4 bases and J dropped 1; count of bases not matched to a gene: 7.

The sample holds a few counts of this clone. The chain uses TRBV9 and TRBJ1-2; D gene unclear. This CDR3 has 13 residues. Germline CDR1 is SGDLS and CDR2 is YYNGEE. The V end lost 2 bases, the J end lost 4 bases, and 9 bases lay between the germline ends. CDR3 sequence reads: CASSVSGAYGYTF. The CDR3, as DNA: TGTGCCAGCAGCGTCAGCGGAGCCTATGGCTACACCTTC.

This clone was detected a few times. This chain joins TRBV28 and TRBJ1-1; D is unresolved. V shed 2 bases and J shed 7 bases, with 8 bases lying between them. The CDR3 is 12 amino acids. CDR1 and CDR2 (germline): MDHEN, SYDVKM. The CDR3 here is CASSLVGFEAFF. CDR3 bases: TGTGCCAGCAGTTTAGTCGGGTTTGAAGCTTTCTTT.

This clone has just one count. The CDR3 DNA is TGCGCCAGCAGCACTGGGGCGGGGGAGTACTATGGCTACACCTTC. Translated: CASSTGAGEYYGYTF. The chain combines TRBV4-1 with TRBJ1-2, with D maybe TRBD1 (5 bases). This CDR3 spans 15 amino acids. The germline gives CDR1 MGHRA, CDR2 YSYEKL. The V end was cut by 5 bases, the J end by 3 bases, with 16 bases between.